Below, one T cell receptor beta chain is given with its context. The antigen is undetermined. Assay: immunoSEQ multiplex PCR; the TCRdb copy retains only in-frame clones and omits some. The sample has about 2.1 million clones, over 85% seen once. The record originates from a study of shared clonotypes between healthy human individuals. For the study at large: A couple of women and a few men aged 18 to 49 made up the donors.

Overall study findings and caveats: Roughly 4.6% of naive CD4 clonotypes were common to a handful of donors.

CDR3 length: 15 residues. CDR1 and CDR2 from the germline V gene are SEHNR and FQNEAQ (reference sequence). V lost 3 bases and J lost 2; bases outside the gene matches: 4. Terminally differentiated effector memory CD45RA+ cells were excluded by CCR7 positive selection of CD45RO-negative cells. The source of this sequence is a man aged 18 to 30 in good health. Some clones in this sample may be carry-over from other donors' samples. The chain is built from TRBV7-9 and TRBJ2-3; 8 bases agree with TRBD2. Sample: naive CD8+ T cells from PBMCs. The CDR3 loop is CASSFREGHTDTQYF. CDR3 sequence (DNA): TGTGCCAGCAGCTTTCGGGAGGGGCACACAGATACGCAGTATTTT.